A selection of T cell receptor beta chains follows, all from one sample in a study of lymphopenia after photon versus proton radiotherapy. The table came from immunoSEQ multiplex PCR; TCRdb's copy has only in-frame clones and leaves some out. The data contain 83,000 or so clones, over 70% of them singletons. The sequencing used peripheral blood, collected from a patient treated with proton-based radiotherapy. These TCRs come from a man in his sixties with pancreatic cancer. Each CDR3 is given with its conserved first and last residue. A D gene is named only where the DNA matches it firmly. Part of the rows lack a size; the others show once, few, many or a class for expanded clones.

V gene,J gene,D gene,clone size,CDR3 protein,CDR3 DNA
TRBV6-1,TRBJ1-2,TRBD1,-,CASSEAPGGHYGYTF,TGTGCCAGCAGTGAAGCTCCAGGGGGCCACTATGGCTACACCTTC
TRBV7-2,TRBJ1-2,-,-,CASSLTDGFYGYTF,TGTGCCAGCAGCTTAACGGACGGATTCTATGGCTACACCTTC
TRBV6-1,TRBJ2-2,TRBD2,once,CASSDRTSGGELFF,TGTGCCAGCAGTGACAGGACTAGCGGCGGGGAGCTGTTTTTT
TRBV18,TRBJ1-1,-,-,CASSLGGDTEAFF,TGTGCCAGCTCACTGGGTGGGGACACTGAAGCTTTCTTT
TRBV11-2,TRBJ2-7,-,-,CASSLGTEIFEQYF,TGTGCCAGCAGCTTAGGGACGGAGATCTTCGAGCAGTACTTC
TRBV7-8,TRBJ1-4,-,-,CASSLATGRSNEKLFF,TGTGCCAGCAGCTTAGCGACAGGTCGAAGTAATGAAAAACTGTTTTTT
TRBV6-5,TRBJ2-3,-,-,CASSSDKPRTDTQYF,TGTGCCAGCAGTTCAGACAAACCCCGCACAGATACGCAGTATTTT
TRBV6-5,TRBJ1-1,-,-,CASSFRPGGGTEAFF,TGTGCCAGCAGTTTCCGCCCGGGCGGGGGAACTGAAGCTTTCTTT
TRBV25-1,TRBJ2-5,-,-,CASSEVETQYF,TGTGCCAGCAGTGAAGTGGAGACCCAGTACTTC
TRBV28,TRBJ1-2,-,-,CASSLQRNYGYTF,TGTGCCAGCAGTTTACAGAGAAACTATGGCTACACCTTC
TRBV27,TRBJ2-7,TRBD1,-,CASSFGTGAYEQYF,TGTGCCAGCAGTTTCGGGACAGGGGCCTACGAGCAGTACTTC
TRBV7-2,TRBJ2-7,-,-,CASSLEDEQYF,TGTGCCAGCAGCTTAGAGGACGAGCAGTACTTC
TRBV6-5,TRBJ2-7,-,-,CASSQGNGEQYF,TGTGCCAGCAGTCAGGGAAACGGCGAGCAGTACTTC
TRBV7-9,TRBJ2-7,TRBD2,-,CASSPGLDSYEQYF,TGTGCCAGCAGCCCCGGACTAGACTCCTACGAGCAGTACTTC
TRBV6-5,TRBJ2-5,-,-,CASSLGDGRGETQYF,TGTGCCAGCAGCCTTGGGGACGGCCGGGGGGAGACCCAGTACTTC
TRBV30,TRBJ2-1,-,once,CAWSVLNLAYNEQFF,TGTGCCTGGAGTGTACTCAATCTAGCCTACAATGAGCAGTTCTTC
TRBV5-1,TRBJ2-1,-,-,CASSLGGNEQFF,TGCGCCAGCAGCTTGGGAGGTAATGAGCAGTTCTTC
TRBV19,TRBJ1-5,TRBD1,-,CASSMGDRDQPQHF,TGTGCCAGTAGTATGGGGGACAGGGATCAGCCCCAGCATTTT
TRBV28,TRBJ2-5,TRBD1,-,CASSLTGGGQETQYF,TGTGCCAGCAGTTTGACAGGGGGAGGGCAAGAGACCCAGTACTTC
TRBV28,TRBJ2-3,-,-,CASSSGQTSTDTQYF,TGTGCCAGCAGCTCCGGACAGACCAGCACAGATACGCAGTATTTT
TRBV7-2,TRBJ2-2,-,-,CASRFSGNTGELFF,TGTGCCAGCAGGTTTAGCGGGAACACCGGGGAGCTGTTTTTT
TRBV18,TRBJ2-3,TRBD2,-,CASSPTGGGTDTQYF,TGTGCCAGCTCACCAACGGGGGGGGGCACAGATACGCAGTATTTT
TRBV18,TRBJ1-5,-,-,CASSPTGRSNQPQHF,TGTGCCAGCTCACCGACAGGACGAAGCAATCAGCCCCAGCATTTT
TRBV18,TRBJ1-2,-,-,CASSRDPGPGHGYTF,TGTGCCAGCTCACGGGACCCGGGCCCCGGTCATGGCTACACCTTC
TRBV2,TRBJ2-4,-,-,CASSERGIGIQYF,TGTGCCAGCAGTGAAAGAGGGATAGGCATTCAGTACTTC
TRBV7-2,TRBJ1-1,-,-,CASSPALANTEAFF,TGTGCCAGCAGCCCTGCTTTGGCGAACACTGAAGCTTTCTTT
TRBV28,TRBJ1-1,-,-,CASTESLGGVMNTEAFF,TGTGCCAGCACCGAAAGCCTCGGGGGGGTGATGAACACTGAAGCTTTCTTT
TRBV27,TRBJ2-7,-,-,CASSPQHPRPINEQYF,TGTGCCAGCAGTCCCCAGCACCCCCGACCCATCAACGAGCAGTACTTC
TRBV27,TRBJ2-3,TRBD2,-,CASSFLTSGRAFADTQYF,TGTGCCAGCAGTTTCCTGACTAGCGGGAGGGCCTTTGCAGATACGCAGTATTTT
TRBV9,TRBJ2-1,-,-,CASSPSGLVGSYNEQFF,TGTGCCAGCAGCCCCAGTGGGTTAGTGGGCTCCTACAATGAGCAGTTCTTC
TRBV18,TRBJ2-1,TRBD2,few,CASSSSGMGEGQFF,TGTGCCAGCTCATCTAGCGGGATGGGCGAGGGGCAGTTCTTC
TRBV6-6,TRBJ2-2,TRBD1,-,CASTDRGRGSTGELFF,TGTGCCAGCACTGACAGGGGGCGCGGATCCACCGGGGAGCTGTTTTTT
TRBV7-8,TRBJ1-2,TRBD1,-,CASSARDRGGYGYTF,TGTGCCAGCAGCGCCCGGGACAGGGGCGGCTATGGCTACACCTTC